This T cell receptor (beta chain) was documented in a study of blood T cell repertoires in COVID-19. In the study overall: The study drew acute and convalescent COVID-19 samples from the United States, Italy and Spain. The analysed material was cDNA or gDNA that came from T cells, B-cell-depleted T cells, or PBMCs.

This CDR3 comprises 14 residues. V was trimmed by 5 bases and J by 7 bases, leaving 12 bases between them. Germline-derived CDR1 and CDR2 are SGHDN and FVKESK. Sequenced by immunoSEQ multiplex PCR; TCRdb stores in-frame clones only, minus some. The data hold 200,000 or so clones, with around four fifths observed a single time. One Seattle source followed patients from active infection through their disease course. This receptor was identified in a woman at least 80 years old with COVID-19, enrolled during active disease. The chain links TRBV14 to TRBJ1-6, with unresolved D. Sequencing input: peripheral blood. CDR3 nucleotide sequence: TGTGCCAGCAGCTTCCGGGAGATAAATTCACCCCTCCACTTT. This encodes CASSFREINSPLHF.